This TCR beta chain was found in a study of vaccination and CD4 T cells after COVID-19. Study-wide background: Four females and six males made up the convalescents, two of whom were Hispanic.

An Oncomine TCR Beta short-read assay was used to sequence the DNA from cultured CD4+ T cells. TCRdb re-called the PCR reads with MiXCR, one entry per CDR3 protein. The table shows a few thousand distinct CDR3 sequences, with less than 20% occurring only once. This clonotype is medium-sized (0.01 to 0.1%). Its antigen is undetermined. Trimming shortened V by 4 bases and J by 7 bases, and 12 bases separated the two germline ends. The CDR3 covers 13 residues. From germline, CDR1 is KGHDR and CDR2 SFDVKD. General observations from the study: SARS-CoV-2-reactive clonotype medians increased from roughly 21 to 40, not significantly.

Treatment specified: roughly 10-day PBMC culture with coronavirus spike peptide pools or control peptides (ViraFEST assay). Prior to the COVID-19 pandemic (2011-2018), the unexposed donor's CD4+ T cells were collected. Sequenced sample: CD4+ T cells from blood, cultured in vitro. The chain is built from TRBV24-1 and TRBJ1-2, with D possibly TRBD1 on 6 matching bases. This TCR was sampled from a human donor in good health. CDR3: CATSDYRAGGYTF. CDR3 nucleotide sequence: TGTGCCACCAGTGACTACAGGGCTGGTGGCTACACCTTC.